The sequence of this TCR beta chain was determined in a study of cytomegalovirus exposure and HLA in healthy donors. The PCR made use of 60 Vbeta and 13 Jbeta primers. The data were produced by immunoSEQ multiplex PCR, yet TCRdb's version contains in-frame clones alone and is incomplete. The repertoire holds a few hundred thousand clones, roughly 80% seen once, with approximately 1.5% in the top ten. CDR3 length equals 15 residues. CDR1 is SEHNR, CDR2 FQNEAQ, per germline (reference sequence). The V gene end was trimmed by 5 bases and the J gene end by 5 bases; junction bases not matched to a gene: 11. As to this clone: The target antigen is unknown.

Study-wide points: In a later analysis, at a false discovery rate of 0.05, about 16,000 TCR beta sequences matched HLA alleles.

The sequence was collected from a girl between 10 and 17 years old in good health and CMV-seronegative. Material: PBMCs. The genes are TRBV7-9 and TRBJ2-7; 8 bases are shared with TRBD2. The CDR3 here is CASSATGTRIHEQYF. CDR3 nucleotide sequence: TGTGCCAGCAGCGCGACCGGGACTAGGATTCACGAGCAGTACTTC.